Listed below are T cell receptor beta chains from one sample, sequenced in a study of cytomegalovirus exposure and HLA in healthy donors. Method: immunoSEQ multiplex PCR; TCRdb's copy keeps in-frame clones and lacks some. Of some 180,000 clones listed, over 75% are singletons. The sequenced material came from PBMCs. The receptor set was obtained from a woman aged 25 to 39 in good health and CMV-seronegative. The CDR3 runs from the conserved cysteine through the conserved F or W. A D gene is named only where the DNA matches it firmly. Expanded clones get a size class; other rows say once, few or many, or leave the size out.

clone size	D gene	V gene	J gene	CDR3 protein	CDR3 DNA
few	.	TRBV7-2	TRBJ2-5	CASSLVLYQETQYF	TGTGCCAGCAGCTTAGTCTTGTACCAAGAGACCCAGTACTTC
.	.	TRBV27	TRBJ2-1	CASSLIGNEQFF	TGTGCCAGCAGTTTAATCGGGAATGAGCAGTTCTTC
once	.	TRBV30	TRBJ2-3	CAWSVRPTGTDTQYF	TGTGCCTGGAGTGTAAGACCCACGGGAACAGATACGCAGTATTTT
.	TRBD1	TRBV4-1	TRBJ1-2	CASSQGQGAYYGYTF	TGCGCCAGCAGCCAGGGACAGGGGGCATACTATGGCTACACCTTC
.	.	TRBV1	TRBJ1-3	CTSSQDLGTTGNTIYF	TGCACCAGCAGCCAAGATCTTGGCACCACTGGAAACACCATATATTTT
.	TRBD2	TRBV2	TRBJ2-3	CASVGRLAGGTDTQYF	TGTGCCAGCGTCGGGAGACTAGCGGGGGGCACAGATACGCAGTATTTT
.	.	TRBV5-1	TRBJ1-3	CASSLVTGNTIYF	TGCGCCAGCAGCTTGGTAACTGGAAACACCATATATTTT
.	TRBD1	TRBV30	TRBJ1-4	CAWSPFTGGRVTNEKLFF	TGTGCCTGGAGTCCCTTTACAGGGGGTCGGGTGACTAATGAAAAACTGTTTTTT
.	TRBD1	TRBV2	TRBJ1-1	CASSKGQGTEAFF	TGTGCCAGCAGTAAGGGACAGGGAACTGAAGCTTTCTTT
once	TRBD1	TRBV25-1	TRBJ2-7	CASSRAGTGAGEQYF	TGTGCCAGCAGCAGAGCCGGGACAGGGGCGGGCGAGCAGTACTTC
.	.	TRBV2	TRBJ1-2	CASSGSQIYGYTF	TGTGCCAGCAGTGGGTCCCAGATCTATGGCTACACCTTC
.	.	TRBV7-2	TRBJ2-5	CASSLNRLETQYF	TGTGCCAGCAGCTTAAACAGGCTAGAGACCCAGTACTTC
once	TRBD1	TRBV5-6	TRBJ1-3	CASRRGQGAFSFGNTIYF	TGTGCCAGCAGGCGCGGACAGGGTGCGTTCTCGTTCGGAAACACCATATATTTT
.	.	TRBV5-1	TRBJ2-3	CASSLSADTDTQYF	TGCGCCAGCAGCTTGTCCGCAGATACAGATACGCAGTATTTT
few	.	TRBV7-2	TRBJ2-5	CASSPQGTTTVGTQYF	TGTGCCAGCAGCCCCCAGGGGACTACCACGGTGGGGACCCAGTACTTC